Presented here are 16 T cell receptor beta chains from one specimen sequenced in a study of T cells in localized non-small cell lung cancer. Repertoires were generated with immunoSEQ multiplex PCR, while TCRdb's copy carries only in-frame clones and drops some. The profile covers some 55,000 clones, with roughly four fifths appearing a single time and 15% to 20% taken by the ten largest. The specimen comprised peripheral blood, sampled before any cancer treatment. The receptors here all came from a female donor over 55 with stage II squamous cell lung carcinoma.

V is TRBV19 and J is TRBJ1-5; D ambiguous. V was cut by 5 bases and J by 5 bases, with 19 bases left in between. CDR3 length: 16 residues. The germline V gene has CDR1 LNHDA and CDR2 SQIVND (reference sequence). CDR3 nucleotide sequence: TGTGCCAGTAGTCCTGCCTCCCCGACTAGGTATCAGCCCCAGCATTTT. It is translated as CASSPASPTRYQPQHF.

V is TRBV4-1 and J is TRBJ2-7; TRBD1 agrees at 7 bases. This CDR3 has 17 residues. The germline V gene encodes CDR1 MGHRA and CDR2 YSYEKL. The V gene end was trimmed by 0 bases and the J gene end by 1 base; junction bases not matched to a gene: 9. CDR3 DNA sequence: TGCGCCAGCAGCCAAGAAGGGGGCGGATCTTTTTCCTACGAGCAGTACTTC. As protein: CASSQEGGGSFSYEQYF.

A note on this clone: Relative to the germline gene, one junction end is altered; a read error may explain this. This rearrangement joins TRBV11-2 to TRBJ1-2; D uncertain. Germline CDR1 SGHAT, CDR2 FQNNGV. The CDR3 is 16 residues long. DNA of the CDR3: TGTGCTAGCAGCTTATCGCCGGCAGCATCAAACTATGGCTACACCTTC. This codes for CASSLSPAASNYGYTF.

This chain joins TRBV19 and TRBJ1-4; D perhaps matches TRBD1 (5 bases). Germline loops: CDR1 LNHDA, CDR2 SQIVND (reference sequence). This CDR3 has 13 residues. The germline V and J ends were trimmed by 10 bases and 10 bases, with 19 bases remaining between them. The CDR3 sequence is CATLTDLGGKLFF. For the CDR3, the DNA is TGTGCCACCTTGACGGATCTTGGGGGAAAACTGTTTTTT.

The chain has TRBV10-1 and TRBJ2-7; weak D call: TRBD1 (5 bases). The V gene lost 2 bases and the J gene lost 3 bases, with 8 bases spanning the gap. Germline values: CDR1 WNHNN, CDR2 SYGVQD (reference sequence). CDR3 length: 13 residues. CDR3 nucleotide sequence: TGCGCCAGCAGTGAGGGGGCCCTCTACGAGCAGTACTTC. It translates to CASSEGALYEQYF.

The CDR3 DNA sequence: TGTGCCAGCAGCTTGGCGATTAACTATGGCTACACCTTC. This gives the protein CASSLAINYGYTF. This chain uses TRBV5-4 with TRBJ1-2; D gene ambiguous. This CDR3 region has 13 residues. Looked up from germline, CDR1 is SGHNT and CDR2 is YYREEE (reference sequence). V was shortened by 0 bases and J by 1 base, with 4 bases between the two germline ends.

In its sample, this clone was seen a few times. This sequence joins TRBV6-5 and TRBJ1-2; maybe TRBD1 (5 bases). The V gene's germline CDR1 is MNHEY and CDR2 SVGAGI. The V and J ends lost 8 bases and 0 bases respectively, with 10 bases between them. The CDR3 has 13 amino acids. CDR3: CASSRGTNYGYTF. DNA of the CDR3: TGTGCCAGCTCTAGGGGTACTAACTATGGCTACACCTTC.

The chain has TRBV5-5 and TRBJ1-2; a weak D match, TRBD1 (5 bases). CDR3 length equals 14 residues. Germline CDR1 and CDR2: SGHKS and YYEKEE (reference sequence). The V and J ends lost 3 bases and 6 bases respectively, with 15 bases between them. For the CDR3, the DNA is TGTGCCAGCAGCTACCCGACCGGGACTGATGGCTACACCTTC. Its translation: CASSYPTGTDGYTF.

This clone has a single count. The chain employs TRBV29-1 and TRBJ1-2; perhaps TRBD1 as D (5 bases). The germline gives CDR1 SQVTM, CDR2 ANQGSEA. The CDR3 spans 13 residues. Trimming removed 4 bases at V and 2 bases at J, with 11 bases between. The CDR3 spells CSVATANNYGYTF. The CDR3 DNA follows: TGCAGCGTTGCGACAGCAAACAACTATGGCTACACCTTC.

This sequence joins TRBV14 and TRBJ2-7, with 11 bases matching TRBD1. The junction had 4 bases not matched to a gene; V was cut back by 4 bases and J by 2 bases. This CDR3 comprises 15 residues. CDR1 and CDR2 from the germline V gene are SGHDN and FVKESK. CDR3 loop: CASSPGQGVPYEQYF. CDR3 DNA sequence: TGTGCCAGCAGCCCGGGACAGGGGGTTCCCTACGAGCAGTACTTC.

This clone has more than one count but fewer than ten. The genes are TRBV7-2 and TRBJ1-4; no clear D. CDR1 is SGHTA and CDR2 is FQGNSA in the germline V gene. V gave up 5 bases and J gave up 11 bases, with 27 bases separating them. The CDR3 runs 17 residues. In nucleotides, the CDR3 is TGTGCCAGCAGCCCCCCCAGAGGGAGTGGACTCCTGAGTAAACTGTTTTTT. Translation gives CASSPPRGSGLLSKLFF.

J is TRBJ1-1 and V is TRBV5-1; D is undetermined. The CDR3 sequence is 12 residues long. Germline CDR1 and CDR2: SGHRS and YFSETQ. The V and J ends lost 0 bases and 3 bases respectively, with 3 bases between them. The CDR3 DNA reads TGCGCCAGCAGCTTGGTGGACACTGAAGCTTTCTTT. As protein: CASSLVDTEAFF.

The chain combines TRBV5-1 with TRBJ1-6, with D perhaps matching TRBD1 (6 bases). CDR1 and CDR2 from the germline V gene are SGHRS and YFSETQ. Trimming stripped 3 bases from V and 4 bases from J, with 11 bases between. This CDR3 contains 15 residues. CDR3 residues: CASSSQGVYNSPLHF. The CDR3, as DNA: TGCGCCAGCAGCTCACAGGGTGTGTATAATTCACCCCTCCACTTT.

V is TRBV7-8 and J is TRBJ1-6, with a weak D call TRBD1 (6 bases). The CDR3 is 15 amino acids. With 5 bases removed from V and 8 bases from J, the gap between germline ends came to 16 bases. From germline, CDR1 is SGHVS and CDR2 FQNEAQ. The CDR3 DNA reads as TGTGCCAGCAGCCCCCGGGGGGCACGGGATTCACCCCTCCACTTT. Amino acids: CASSPRGARDSPLHF.

The CDR3 loop reads CASSIWGQGTQPQHF. CDR3 DNA: TGTGCCAGTAGTATATGGGGACAGGGTACTCAGCCCCAGCATTTT. The V gene is TRBV19, the J gene TRBJ1-5, with 9 bases fitting TRBD1. The CDR3 spans 15 residues. V trimming: 2 bases; J trimming: 6 bases; junction bases outside the gene matches: 5. Germline loops: CDR1 LNHDA, CDR2 SQIVND (reference sequence).

The rearrangement uses TRBV4-3 and TRBJ2-2; possibly TRBD2 for D (5 bases). CDR1 LGHNA and CDR2 YSLEER come from the germline V gene. V gave up 0 bases and J gave up 3 bases, with 14 bases separating them. The CDR3 extends over 17 amino acids. CDR3: CASSQDSGILDTGELFF. The CDR3 DNA is TGCGCCAGCAGCCAAGATTCGGGGATATTGGACACCGGGGAGCTGTTTTTT.